The 10 T cell receptor beta chains presented below share a single source sample, sequenced in a study of molecular identifiers for immune sequencing clone quantification. From the PCR reads, TCRdb called clonotypes with MiXCR, one entry per CDR3 protein. The sample shows around 460,000 distinct CDR3 sequences, about 21% of them seen only once. Input material: naive CD8+ T cells from blood, with Jurkat cell RNA spiked in. Regarding subset: FACS-sorted CD8+CD4-CCR7+CD45RA+ naive T cells. The receptors stem from a human donor in good health. Some libraries in this study had Jurkat cell RNA spiked in.

In this sample, this clonotype turned up many times. The J gene is TRBJ2-1, the V gene TRBV5-6, with a possible D match to TRBD1 (5 bases). Germline V gene sequence: CDR1 SGHDT, CDR2 YYEEEE. There are 15 residues in the CDR3. V was trimmed by 4 bases and J by 2 bases, leaving 13 bases between them. The CDR3 reads CASSTDKLPYNEQFF. CDR3 sequence (DNA): TGTGCCAGCAGCACGGACAAGCTCCCCTACAATGAGCAGTTCTTC.

This clonotype was seen repeatedly, ten times or more. This chain uses TRBV29-1 with TRBJ1-4; TRBD1 is a possible D gene (6 bases). With 6 bases removed from V and 12 bases from J, the gap between germline ends came to 20 bases. CDR1 is SQVTM, CDR2 ANQGSEA, per germline. CDR3 length equals 13 residues. This CDR3 reads CSVLQGRADELFF. CDR3 coding DNA: TGCAGCGTCCTACAGGGCAGGGCTGACGAACTGTTTTTT.

This clonotype was seen ten or more times. V is TRBV25-1 and J is TRBJ1-1, with D possibly matching TRBD1 (5 bases). The germline V gene has CDR1 MGHDK and CDR2 SYGVNS. V was clipped by 5 bases and J by 4 bases, with 11 bases between them. The CDR3 length is 13 residues. CDR3 amino acids: CASSQDSPTEAFF. CDR3 DNA sequence: TGTGCCAGCAGTCAAGACAGTCCCACTGAAGCTTTCTTT.

This clonotype was detected ten times or more. The chain joins TRBV27 to TRBJ1-5; D unclear. The CDR3 contains 14 residues. Germline values: CDR1 MNHEY, CDR2 SMNVEV (reference sequence). Trimming shortened V by 2 bases and J by 0 bases, and 5 bases separated the two germline ends. Here the CDR3 reads CASSLRGSNQPQHF. Written as DNA, the CDR3 is TGTGCCAGCAGTTTACGCGGTAGCAATCAGCCCCAGCATTTT.

This chain links TRBV4-3 with TRBJ2-3; 10 bases fit TRBD2. Unmatched junction bases numbered 10, after V lost 10 bases and J lost 3 bases. Germline lookup yields CDR1 LGHNA and CDR2 YSLEER. This CDR3 region has 15 residues. CDR3 protein: CATSTSGALTDTQYF. Written as DNA, the CDR3 is TGCGCCACCTCCACTAGCGGGGCGTTAACAGATACGCAGTATTTT.

This clonotype appeared once. A read error may produce the germline difference seen at one junction end. The J gene is TRBJ2-3, the V gene TRBV5-3; D is ambiguous. TRBV5-3 carries the ORF label, with uncertain function. This CDR3 comprises 14 residues. CDR3 sequence: CASSFSPTTDAQYF. CDR3 nucleotides: TGTGCCAGCAGCTTTTCTCCAACTACAGATGCGCAGTATTTT.

This clonotype showed up many times. The V call is TRBV28, the J call TRBJ2-7, with 7 bases that match TRBD2. The V and J ends lost 7 bases and 3 bases, in that order; junction bases with no gene match: 6. CDR3 length equals 13 residues. Germline-derived CDR1 and CDR2 are MDHEN and SYDVKM. Here the CDR3 DNA reads TGTGCCAGCACTACGGGAGGAGACTACGAGCAGTACTTC. It encodes CASTTGGDYEQYF. The full variable domain, with the rest looked up from reference TRBV28 and TRBJ2-7, is DVKVTQSSRYLVKRTGEKVFLECVQDMDHENMFWYRQDPGLGLRLIYFSYDVKMKEKGDIPEGYSVSREKKERFSLILESASTNQTSMYLCASTTGGDYEQYFGPGTRLTVT.

This clonotype has a handful of counts. The V call is TRBV5-3, the J call TRBJ1-2; TRBD1 aligns across 8 bases. TRBV5-3 is noted as an ORF with a role that remains uncertain. J was trimmed by 2 bases and V by 8 bases; bases with no gene match: 14. This CDR3 has 16 residues. In DNA, the CDR3 is TGTGCCAGCAGCACGGGGACAGGCCGGCTAAACTATGGCTACACCTTC. This codes for CASSTGTGRLNYGYTF.

This clonotype has a count of ten or more. J is TRBJ1-5 and V is TRBV19, with D uncertain. The CDR3 totals 16 residues. Trimming took off 3 bases at V and 0 bases at J, with 12 bases between the two ends. Looked up from germline, CDR1 is LNHDA and CDR2 is SQIVND (reference sequence). CDR3 in DNA: TGTGCCAGTAGTATTTTCGGAGGGTATAGCAATCAGCCCCAGCATTTT. The encoded protein is CASSIFGGYSNQPQHF. Supplemented by reference TRBV19 and TRBJ1-5, the full variable domain reads DGGITQSPKYLFRKEGQNVTLSCEQNLNHDAMYWYRQDPGQGLRLIYYSQIVNDFQKGDIAEGYSVSREKKESFPLTVTSAQKNPTAFYLCASSIFGGYSNQPQHFGDGTRLSIL.

This clonotype appeared a few times. The chain recombines TRBV3-1 with TRBJ2-3, with TRBD2 matching over 12 bases. J lost 2 bases, V lost 1 base, and 10 bases had no gene match. The CDR3 consists of 19 residues. In germline, CDR1 is LGHDT, CDR2 YNNKEL (reference sequence). The CDR3 loop reads CASSQVRLAGVPDTDTQYF. The CDR3 bases are TGTGCCAGCAGCCAAGTCCGACTAGCGGGAGTTCCTGACACAGATACGCAGTATTTT.